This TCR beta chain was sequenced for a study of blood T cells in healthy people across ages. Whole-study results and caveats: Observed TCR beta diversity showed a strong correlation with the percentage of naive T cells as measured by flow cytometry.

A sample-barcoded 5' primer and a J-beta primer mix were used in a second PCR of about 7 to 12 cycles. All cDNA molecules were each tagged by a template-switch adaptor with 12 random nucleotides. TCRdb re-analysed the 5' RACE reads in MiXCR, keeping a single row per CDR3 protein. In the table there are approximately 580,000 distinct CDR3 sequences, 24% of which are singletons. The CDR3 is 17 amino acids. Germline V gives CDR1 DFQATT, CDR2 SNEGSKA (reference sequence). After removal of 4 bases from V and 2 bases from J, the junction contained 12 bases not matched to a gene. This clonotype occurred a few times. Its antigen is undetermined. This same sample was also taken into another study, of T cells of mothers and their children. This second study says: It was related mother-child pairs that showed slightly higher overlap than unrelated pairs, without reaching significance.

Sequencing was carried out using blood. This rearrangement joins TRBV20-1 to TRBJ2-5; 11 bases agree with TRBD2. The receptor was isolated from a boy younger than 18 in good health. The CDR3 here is CSATLSGLAVLQETQYF. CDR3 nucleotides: TGCAGTGCTACCCTATCGGGACTAGCGGTGTTACAAGAGACCCAGTACTTC.